This TCR beta chain appears in the sequencing data of a study of T cells in localized non-small cell lung cancer. General study results and limits: Adjacent uninvolved lung tissue had the highest T cell clonality, exceeding tumor. The study detected a median about 60 of the top 100 tumor clones in adjacent lung. Greater blood T cell density accompanied longer overall survival.

The trim removed 9 bases at V and 11 bases at J, leaving 15 bases unmatched. Germline lookup yields CDR1 MNHGY and CDR2 SAAAGT. CDR3 length equals 15 residues. Assay used: immunoSEQ multiplex PCR; TCRdb lists only in-frame clones, some missing. The profile covers 2,500 to 3,500 clones, with approximately 24% appearing a single time and 13% to 15% taken by the ten largest. Lung adjacent to the tumor, free of atypia, was sampled at least 2 cm from its margin. In its sample, this clone was seen a few times. The antigen remains undetermined. V usage is TRBV6-8 and J usage is TRBJ1-6, with 8 positions matching TRBD1. This TCR was sampled from a man aged 35 to 70 with stage III squamous cell lung carcinoma. This material consisted of normal lung tissue next to the tumor, taken before any cancer treatment. CDR3: CASSQNQQGGTPLHF. CDR3 nucleotide sequence: TGTGCCAGTAGCCAAAACCAACAGGGGGGAACACCCCTCCACTTT.